This is a list of T cell receptor beta chains from one sample in a study of response to subunit inactivated influenza vaccine. TCRdb called the RT-PCR reads again in MiXCR, with one record for every CDR3 protein. The sample yields 450,000 to 550,000 distinct CDR3 sequences, 25% seen once. Sequenced here: CD4+ T cells sorted from PBMCs, sampled roughly 5 days after vaccination. The receptors stem from a man aged 45 to 65 who received an inactivated influenza vaccine. Both conserved end residues are part of each CDR3. The D gene is left open where the match is weak. The size field is filled for only some rows; it gives once, few, many or a size class.

d_call j_call clone_size v_call cdr3_nt cdr3_aa
. TRBJ1-4 . TRBV4-2 TGTGCCAGCAGCCAAGAATATAATTATAATGAAAAACTGTTTTTT CASSQEYNYNEKLFF
TRBD1 TRBJ2-5 . TRBV7-7 TGTGCTAGCAGCCCACGGGTAGGGGGCCAGGAGACCCAGTACTTC CASSPRVGGQETQYF
. TRBJ2-7 . TRBV7-2 TGTGCCAGCAGCTTGCATGCCGAGCAGTACTTC CASSLHAEQYF
TRBD1 TRBJ2-3 few TRBV6-1 TGTGCCAGCAGTGAAGTCCCAGGGGGTCGGACAGATACGCAGTATTTT CASSEVPGGRTDTQYF
TRBD2 TRBJ2-7 . TRBV5-4 TGTGCCAGCAGCTTGGCGGGAGGGGACGAGCAGTACTTC CASSLAGGDEQYF
. TRBJ1-5 . TRBV20-1 TGCAGTGCTAGATGGCAGGAGGGCGATCAGCCCCAGCATTTT CSARWQEGDQPQHF
. TRBJ2-2 . TRBV5-6 TGTGCCAGCAGTGTCGACCTGAACACCGGGGAGCTGTTTTTT CASSVDLNTGELFF
. TRBJ2-2 . TRBV6-2/TRBV6-3 TGTGCCAGCAGTAATACTAGGGACTCCGGGGAGCTGTTTTTT CASSNTRDSGELFF
. TRBJ1-5 . TRBV20-1 TGCAGTGCTCTAGTGGGGAATCAGCCCCAGCATTTT CSALVGNQPQHF
. TRBJ1-2 . TRBV18 TGTGCCAGCTCACCACGGTCCGGTGTTTATGGCTACACCTTC CASSPRSGVYGYTF
TRBD2 TRBJ2-2 few TRBV20-1 TGCAGTGCTAGAGCCGGGGGACTAGCGGGAACCGGGGAGCTGTTTTTT CSARAGGLAGTGELFF
. TRBJ2-5 . TRBV7-2 TGTGCCAGCAGCTTGGGCCAGCTACCTTTCCAAGAGACCCAGTACTTC CASSLGQLPFQETQYF
. TRBJ2-7 once TRBV6-2/TRBV6-3 TGTGCCAGCAGCTCCGCCTGGAAGGTGGGAAACTACGAGCAGTACTTC CASSSAWKVGNYEQYF
TRBD2 TRBJ2-5 . TRBV20-1 TGCAGTGCTAGAGGAGGGACTAGCTGGGAGACCCAGTACTTC CSARGGTSWETQYF
TRBD1 TRBJ1-2 few TRBV12-3/TRBV12-4 TGTGCCAGCAGTTTAACAGGGGCGGAGAATGGCTACACCTTC CASSLTGAENGYTF
TRBD1 TRBJ2-1 . TRBV20-1 TGCAGTGCTAGGGGACAGGGGCGCTACAATGAGCAGTTCTTC CSARGQGRYNEQFF
TRBD1 TRBJ2-7 . TRBV20-1 TGCAGTGCTAGAGACGGCAGGGGGCGATACTTC CSARDGRGRYF
. TRBJ2-3 many TRBV7-2 TGTGCCAGCAGCTTAGCGCGGCCGCCGCGAGATACGCAGTATTTT CASSLARPPRDTQYF
TRBD2 TRBJ2-5 . TRBV9 TGTGCCAGCAGCGGCTCTAGCGGGGGGGCCGGGGAGACCCAGTACTTC CASSGSSGGAGETQYF
TRBD2 TRBJ2-1 . TRBV3-1 TGTGCCAGCAGCCATTCCCCGACTAGCGGGACCTACAATGAGCAGTTCTTC CASSHSPTSGTYNEQFF
TRBD1 TRBJ2-7 few TRBV28 TGTGCCACCACCCCCGGGACAGCACGGAACGAGCAGTACTTC CATTPGTARNEQYF
TRBD2 TRBJ2-3 . TRBV20-1 TGCAGTGCTAGCGGGGGGGCTGGCACAGATACGCAGTATTTT CSASGGAGTDTQYF
. TRBJ2-5 few TRBV10-3 TGTGCCATCAGTGGATTCCGGGCTAGCCAGGAAGAGACCCAGTACTTC CAISGFRASQEETQYF
. TRBJ2-5 . TRBV29-1 TGCAGCGTTGTCCGGTCCTCCGAAGAGACCCAGTACTTC CSVVRSSEETQYF
TRBD1 TRBJ1-1 few TRBV20-1 TGCAGTGCGCCCCCCTCGGGACAGGGGTCCACTGAAGCTTTCTTT CSAPPSGQGSTEAFF
. TRBJ2-2 few TRBV4-1 TGCGCCAGCAGCCAAGAGTACAACACCGGGGAGCTGTTTTTT CASSQEYNTGELFF
TRBD2 TRBJ2-2 . TRBV27 TGTGCCAGCAGCCGGCGGACTAGCGGGGGATCGGCCGGGGAGCTGTTTTTT CASSRRTSGGSAGELFF
. TRBJ2-5 few TRBV28 TGTGCCAGCAGTTTATGGGGGGACAAAGAGACCCAGTACTTC CASSLWGDKETQYF
. TRBJ1-6 few TRBV20-1 TGCAGTGCCCAGTGGCTCTCCTATAATTCACCCCTCCACTTT CSAQWLSYNSPLHF
TRBD2 TRBJ2-1 few TRBV6-1 TGTGCCAGCAGTCGTACTAGCGGGAGGGCCTTTGAGCAGTTCTTC CASSRTSGRAFEQFF
TRBD2 TRBJ2-2 few TRBV4-2 TGTGCCAGCAGCCGGACTAGCGGGAGGGACACCGGGGAGCTGTTTTTT CASSRTSGRDTGELFF
. TRBJ2-2 once TRBV9 TGTGCCAGCAGCGTAACGGAGTGGTACACCGGGGAGCTGTTTTTT CASSVTEWYTGELFF
TRBD2 TRBJ2-7 . TRBV25-1 TGTGCCAGCAGTCAAGGACTAGCGGGAGGGAGCTCCTACGAGCAGTACTTC CASSQGLAGGSSYEQYF
. TRBJ2-5 . TRBV7-9 TGTGCCAGCAGCTTAGATAGGTTCGTGGGGACCCAGTACTTC CASSLDRFVGTQYF
. TRBJ1-2 many TRBV12-3/TRBV12-4 TGTGCCAGCAGTTTTAGGGAGGGCTATGGCTACACCTTC CASSFREGYGYTF
. TRBJ2-5 many TRBV7-2 TGTGCCAGCAGCCTAGGTGGGGGGCTCCAAGAGACCCAGTACTTC CASSLGGGLQETQYF
. TRBJ1-1 . TRBV7-2 TGTGCCAGCGGCGACAGCTCCCTCTTTGCTTTCTTT CASGDSSLFAFF
. TRBJ2-1 . TRBV4-3 TGCGCCAGCAGCCAAGTAGAAGCAGGGTACAATGAGCAGTTCTTC CASSQVEAGYNEQFF
TRBD1 TRBJ2-2 . TRBV7-9 TGTGCCAGCAGCTCGACAGGGAAAACCGGGGAGCTGTTTTTT CASSSTGKTGELFF
TRBD2 TRBJ2-7 . TRBV13 TGTGCCAGCAGCATACTAGCGGGAGATACCTACGAGCAGTACTTC CASSILAGDTYEQYF
. TRBJ1-2 . TRBV6-5 TGTGCCAGCAGTTACTCTCGGGGGGCGAATGGCTACACCTTC CASSYSRGANGYTF
. TRBJ2-7 . TRBV4-2 TGTGCCAGCAGCCAAGATCCAGCGCTAACCTACGAGCAGTACTTC CASSQDPALTYEQYF
. TRBJ2-2 . TRBV12-3/TRBV12-4 TGTGCCAGCAGTTTTCTCGGGGAGCTGTTTTTT CASSFLGELFF
. TRBJ1-2 . TRBV5-1 TGCGCCAGCAGCTTGGAGGGACGGATAAGCTATGGCTACACCTTC CASSLEGRISYGYTF
. TRBJ2-1 . TRBV5-1 TGCGCCAGCAGCTGGAGTGCCGGTGAGCAGTTCTTC CASSWSAGEQFF
. TRBJ2-5 few TRBV11-1 TGTGCCAGCAGCTTTGATGAGACCCAGTACTTC CASSFDETQYF
TRBD1 TRBJ2-7 few TRBV20-1 TGCAGTGCTTGGACAGGGCTCTACGAGCAGTACTTC CSAWTGLYEQYF
. TRBJ2-1 . TRBV5-5 TGTGCCAGCAGCTTGGCCGGAGGGCAGGTAAGCTACAATGAGCAGTTCTTC CASSLAGGQVSYNEQFF
. TRBJ2-5 few TRBV10-3 TGTGCCATCACCCAGGGGCCCGCAGAGACCCAGTACTTC CAITQGPAETQYF
. TRBJ2-1 . TRBV5-1 TGCGCCAGCTGCTTGGCCGGCGGTTCCTACAATGAGCAGTTCTTC CASCLAGGSYNEQFF
. TRBJ2-1 . TRBV13 TGTGCCAGCAGCAAATACAGGGACAATGAGCAGTTCTTC CASSKYRDNEQFF
TRBD1 TRBJ1-6 . TRBV5-5 TGTGCCAGCAGGTCCAGTTCACAGGGGTACAATTCACCCCTCCACTTT CASRSSSQGYNSPLHF